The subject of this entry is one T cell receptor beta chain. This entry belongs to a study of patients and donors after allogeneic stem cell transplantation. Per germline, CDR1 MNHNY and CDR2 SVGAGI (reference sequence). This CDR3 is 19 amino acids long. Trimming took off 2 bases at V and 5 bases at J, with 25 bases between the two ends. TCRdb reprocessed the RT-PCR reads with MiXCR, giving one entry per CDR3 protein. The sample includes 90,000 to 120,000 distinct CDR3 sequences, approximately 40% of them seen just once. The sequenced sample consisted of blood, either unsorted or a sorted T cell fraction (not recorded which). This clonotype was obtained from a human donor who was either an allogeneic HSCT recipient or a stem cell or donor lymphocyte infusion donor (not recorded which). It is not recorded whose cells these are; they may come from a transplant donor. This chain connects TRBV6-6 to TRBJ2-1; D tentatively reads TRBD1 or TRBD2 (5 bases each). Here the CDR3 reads CASSYPQAGAGTLNNEQFF. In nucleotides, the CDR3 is TGTGCCAGCAGTTACCCTCAGGCCGGGGCCGGGACCCTGAACAATGAGCAGTTCTTC.